The 2 T cell receptor beta chains reported below all come from one sample, sequenced in a study of T cell repertoires in cytomegalovirus infection. Their recognized antigens are unknown. In TCRdb, the reads were re-called with MiXCR into one record per CDR3 protein. Here the sample spans about 130,000 distinct CDR3 sequences, about 24% being singletons. Sequenced input: PBMCs, sequenced either directly or after in vitro stimulation (not recorded which). Receptor source: a human donor in good health (CMV status not recorded). Some clones in this sample may be carry-over from other donors' samples.

The rearrangement joins TRBV4-1 to TRBJ1-1; D is unclear. The CDR3 extends over 11 amino acids. Trimming left V 6 bases short and J 8 bases short, with 10 bases between. Germline-derived CDR1 and CDR2 are MGHRA and YSYEKL. CDR3 protein: CASSTGLEAFF. Here the CDR3 DNA reads TGCGCCAGCAGTACCGGACTAGAAGCTTTCTTT.

This clonotype was counted only a few times. V and J are TRBV6-2 or TRBV6-3 and TRBJ1-1; D gene unclear. CDR3 length: 14 residues. V lost 2 bases to trimming and J lost 10 bases, with 17 bases between them. The V gene's germline CDR1 is MNHEY and CDR2 SVGEGT. The CDR3 region is CASSYRDRRGIAFF. The CDR3 region has the DNA TGTGCCAGCAGTTACCGTGACCGAAGAGGGATAGCTTTCTTT.